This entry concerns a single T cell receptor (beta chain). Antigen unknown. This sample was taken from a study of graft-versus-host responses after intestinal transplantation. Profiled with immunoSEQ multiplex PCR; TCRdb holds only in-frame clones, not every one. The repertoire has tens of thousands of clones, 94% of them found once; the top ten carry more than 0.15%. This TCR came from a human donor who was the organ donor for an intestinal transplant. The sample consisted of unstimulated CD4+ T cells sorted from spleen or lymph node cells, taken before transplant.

The CDR3 here is CASSYSRGGQYEQYF. The CDR3 nucleotides read TGTGCCAGCAGTTACTCGAGAGGGGGCCAATACGAGCAGTACTTC. The chain links TRBV6-5 to TRBJ2-7, with 7 positions matching TRBD1. CDR1 is MNHEY and CDR2 is SVGAGI in the germline V gene. V shed 0 bases, J shed 4 bases, and the junction held 6 bases outside the gene matches. This CDR3 contains 15 residues.